A selection of T cell receptor beta chains follows, all from one sample in a study of blood T cells in healthy people across ages. TCRdb ran MiXCR on the 5' RACE reads and lists one entry per CDR3 protein. The sample has 1.8 million or so distinct CDR3 sequences; approximately 40% are singletons. Sequenced: blood. All receptors come from a human donor in good health. The CDR3 runs from the conserved cysteine through the conserved F or W. The D gene is left open where the match is weak. Not every row has a clone size; where given, it reads once, few, many or a size class.

cdr3_nt cdr3_aa clone_size v_call d_call j_call
TGTGCCAGCAGTCGGACAGGTTTGTCGTACGAGCAGTACTTC CASSRTGLSYEQYF many TRBV6-5 TRBD1 TRBJ2-7
TGTGCCACCAGCAGACAGTCCACGCAGTATTTT CATSRQSTQYF many TRBV15 NA TRBJ2-3
TGTGCCAGCGAATTCAGGGGGCTGAGGACCCAGTACTTC CASEFRGLRTQYF few TRBV28 TRBD1 TRBJ2-5
TGTGCCAGCAGTCTTCGGCCGGGACACCTCTACGAGCAGTACTTC CASSLRPGHLYEQYF NA TRBV6-2/TRBV6-3 NA TRBJ2-7
TGTGCCAGCAGCTTAGACAGGGGGCAATTCTACAATGAGCAGTTCTTC CASSLDRGQFYNEQFF NA TRBV7-2 TRBD1 TRBJ2-1
TGTGCCAGCAGCTTAGAATACAGCACTGAAGCTTTCTTT CASSLEYSTEAFF NA TRBV7-9 NA TRBJ1-1
TGCGCCAGCAGCCTCAGATTTTCTAGCGGGGAAATCTCCTACGAGCAGTACTTC CASSLRFSSGEISYEQYF NA TRBV4-3 TRBD2 TRBJ2-7
TGTGCCAGCAGGGAAAGGACAGGGCGGTACCAAGAGACCCAGTACTTC CASRERTGRYQETQYF NA TRBV6-2/TRBV6-3 TRBD1 TRBJ2-5
TGTGCCAGCAGTCCTGACACAGTTTTTGGTGACACCATATATTTT CASSPDTVFGDTIYF NA TRBV6-5 NA TRBJ1-3
TGCAGCGTTGAGGAAGAGAGCTCCTACGAGCAGTACTTC CSVEEESSYEQYF few TRBV29-1 NA TRBJ2-7
TGCAGTGCCGCGCCGACTAGCGGGGGATCCAAAAACATTCAGTACTTC CSAAPTSGGSKNIQYF few TRBV20-1 TRBD2 TRBJ2-4
TGTGCCAGCAGCCCAGTGAGAGGGCGCTCTGGGGCCAACGTCCTGACTTTC CASSPVRGRSGANVLTF few TRBV11-2 NA TRBJ2-6
TGTGCCAGCAGCCTAAGGACAGGTCAGTGGCGTGGGGCCAACGTCCTGACTTTC CASSLRTGQWRGANVLTF NA TRBV7-9 TRBD1 TRBJ2-6
TGTGCCAGCAGTTTAGGGACTCTCAGCTCCTACGAGCAGTTCTTC CASSLGTLSSYEQFF few TRBV28 NA TRBJ2-1
TGCAGCGTTGAAACGGACCGGGAAGAAGCTTTCTTT CSVETDREEAFF many TRBV29-1 NA TRBJ1-1
TGCAGTGCGCCGGGCCGGTTCGCGGGGGCACCACCCTACGAGCAGTACTTC CSAPGRFAGAPPYEQYF few TRBV20-1 NA TRBJ2-7
TGTGCCACCAGTGATGCGGGGGACGGCAATCAGCCCCAGCATTTT CATSDAGDGNQPQHF NA TRBV24-1 NA TRBJ1-5
TGTGCCAGCACAGTGATACAGGGTTACTACGAGCAGTACTTC CASTVIQGYYEQYF few TRBV6-1 NA TRBJ2-7
TGTGCCACCTCCATTCGGGGGATATCTGAAGCTTTCTTT CATSIRGISEAFF NA TRBV15 NA TRBJ1-1
TGCGCCAGCAGCTTGGCACGGCAGGGGCTCAATGAGCAGTTCTTC CASSLARQGLNEQFF NA TRBV5-1 NA TRBJ2-1
TGCAGCGTTGACCTTAGGGGAGTGGAGCAGTTCTTC CSVDLRGVEQFF many TRBV29-1 NA TRBJ2-1